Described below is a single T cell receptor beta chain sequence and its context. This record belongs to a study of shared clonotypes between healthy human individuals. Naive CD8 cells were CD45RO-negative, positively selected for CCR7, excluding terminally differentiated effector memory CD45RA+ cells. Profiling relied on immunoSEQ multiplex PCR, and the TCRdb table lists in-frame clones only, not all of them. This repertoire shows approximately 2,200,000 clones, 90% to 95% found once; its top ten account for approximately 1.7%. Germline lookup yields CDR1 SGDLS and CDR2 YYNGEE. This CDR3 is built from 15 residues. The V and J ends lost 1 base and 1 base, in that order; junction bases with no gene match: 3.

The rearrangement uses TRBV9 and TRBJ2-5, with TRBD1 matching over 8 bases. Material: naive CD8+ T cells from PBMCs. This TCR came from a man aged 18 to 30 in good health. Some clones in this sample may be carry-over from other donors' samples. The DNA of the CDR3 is TGTGCCAGCAGCGTATCAGGGGGCCCCCAAGAGACCCAGTACTTC. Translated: CASSVSGGPQETQYF. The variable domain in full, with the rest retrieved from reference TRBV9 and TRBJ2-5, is DSGVTQTPKHLITATGQRVTLRCSPRSGDLSVYWYQQSLDQGLQFLIQYYNGEERAKGNILERFSAQQFPDLHSELNLSSLELGDSALYFCASSVSGGPQETQYFGPGTRLLVL.